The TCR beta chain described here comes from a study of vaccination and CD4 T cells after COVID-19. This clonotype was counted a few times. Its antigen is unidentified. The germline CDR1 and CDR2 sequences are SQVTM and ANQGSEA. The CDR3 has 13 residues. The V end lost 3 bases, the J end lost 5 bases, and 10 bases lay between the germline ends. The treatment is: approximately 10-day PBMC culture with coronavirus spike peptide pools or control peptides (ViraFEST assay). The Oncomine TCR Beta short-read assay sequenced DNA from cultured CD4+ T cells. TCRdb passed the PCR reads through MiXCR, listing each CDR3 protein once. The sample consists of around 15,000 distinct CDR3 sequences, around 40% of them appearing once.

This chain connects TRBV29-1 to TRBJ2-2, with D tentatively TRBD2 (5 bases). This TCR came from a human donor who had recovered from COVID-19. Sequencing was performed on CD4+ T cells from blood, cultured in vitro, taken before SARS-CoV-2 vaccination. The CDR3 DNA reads TGCAGCGTTGATAAACCGGGGACCGGGGAGCTGTTTTTT. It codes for CSVDKPGTGELFF.